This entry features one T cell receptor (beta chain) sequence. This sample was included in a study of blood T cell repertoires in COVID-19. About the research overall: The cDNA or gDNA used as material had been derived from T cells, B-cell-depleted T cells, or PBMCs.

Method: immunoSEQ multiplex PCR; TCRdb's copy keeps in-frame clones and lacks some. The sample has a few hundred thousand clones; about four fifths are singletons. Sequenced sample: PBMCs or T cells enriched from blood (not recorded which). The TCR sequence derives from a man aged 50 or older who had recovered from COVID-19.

CDR3 DNA sequence: TGCGCCAGCAGCCCGTCCGGGACTAGAATCTACGAGCAGTACTTC. Its translation: CASSPSGTRIYEQYF. The chain uses TRBV5-1 and TRBJ2-7; 8 positions agree with TRBD2. The germline CDR1 and CDR2 sequences are SGHRS and YFSETQ. The CDR3 covers 15 residues. V lost 4 bases to trimming and J lost 3 bases; unmatched junction nucleotides: 9.